Sequencing of this TCR beta chain was carried out in a study of T cells in Graves' hyperthyroidism and ophthalmopathy. Study details: Peripheral blood sampling occurred at initial diagnosis, before any treatment. General study findings and limits: The model forecast ophthalmopathy, anticipating it by a median approximately 6 months before onset.

This clonotype was observed many times. Its cognate antigen is unknown. Hyperthyroidism of Graves' type that showed no ophthalmopathy progression within 18 months was stable. The CDR3 contains 18 residues. Losses at the gene ends were 8 bases for V and 2 bases for J; bases not matched to a gene: 19. Germline loops: CDR1 MNHNS, CDR2 SASEGT. RNA transcripts were the template for amplifying TCR beta CDR3 regions. An initial round of RT-PCR targeting the TCR CDR3 relied on the HTBI primer set. TCRdb redid the calling of the multiplex PCR reads with MiXCR, one entry per CDR3 protein. The sample shows around 600,000 distinct CDR3 sequences, approximately 15% of them seen only once.

This receptor was identified in a woman in her thirties with Graves' hyperthyroidism. The genes are TRBV6-1 and TRBJ2-7; 9 bases agree with TRBD2. The specimen sequenced was blood. The CDR3 region is CASGRGGGRAVGAYEQYF. The CDR3 region has the DNA TGTGCCAGCGGACGTGGGGGCGGGAGGGCCGTTGGGGCCTACGAGCAGTACTTC.